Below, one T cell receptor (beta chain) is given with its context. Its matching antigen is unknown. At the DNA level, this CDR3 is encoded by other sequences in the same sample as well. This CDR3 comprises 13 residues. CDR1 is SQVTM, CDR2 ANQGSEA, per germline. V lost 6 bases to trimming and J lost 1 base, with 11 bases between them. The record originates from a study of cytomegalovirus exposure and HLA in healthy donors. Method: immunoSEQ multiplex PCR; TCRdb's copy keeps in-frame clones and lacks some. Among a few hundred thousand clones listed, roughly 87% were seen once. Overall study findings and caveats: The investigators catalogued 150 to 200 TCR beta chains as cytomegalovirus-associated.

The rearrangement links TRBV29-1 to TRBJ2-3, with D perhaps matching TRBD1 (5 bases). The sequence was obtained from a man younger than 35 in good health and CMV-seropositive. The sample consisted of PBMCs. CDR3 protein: CSVARGGTDTQYF. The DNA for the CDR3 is TGCAGCGTCGCAAGGGGTGGCACAGATACGCAGTATTTT.